The rows below give T cell receptor beta chains drawn from one sample of a study of T-cell memory formation after mild COVID-19. TCRdb independently ran MiXCR on the 5' RACE reads; one entry per CDR3 protein. Of 400,000 to 500,000 distinct CDR3 sequences in the sample, 15% to 20% were seen once. Specimen: PBMCs or a T cell subset sorted from them (not recorded which). The receptors shown here come from a man between 18 and 35 years old who had mild COVID-19 (a few samples of this study predate the infection). Cell type and time point are not known. Both conserved end residues are part of each CDR3. The D gene is left open where the match is weak. Not every row has a clone size; where given, it reads once, few, many or a size class.

>TRBV12-3/TRBV12-4|TRBJ2-7|few|TRBD2
CASSLAGGIYEQYF
TGTGCCAGCAGTTTGGCGGGGGGGATCTACGAGCAGTACTTC
>TRBV10-3|TRBJ2-6|.|.
CAISRAGTTVGSGANVLTF
TGTGCCATCAGCCGAGCCGGGACAACCGTGGGCTCTGGGGCCAACGTCCTGACTTTC
>TRBV11-3|TRBJ2-1|many|.
CASSLGGPYNEQFF
TGCGCCAGCAGCTTGGGGGGGCCCTACAATGAGCAGTTCTTC
>TRBV7-3|TRBJ2-3|.|TRBD2
CASSLRPPTSGRTAQYF
TGTGCCAGCAGCTTACGGCCCCCGACTAGCGGGAGAACAGCGCAGTATTTT
>TRBV6-6|TRBJ2-2|.|.
CASPSGLGELFF
TGTGCCAGCCCGTCCGGGCTCGGGGAGCTGTTTTTT
>TRBV24-1|TRBJ2-3|few|.
CATSDPAGPGDTQYF
TGTGCCACCAGTGATCCCGCCGGCCCCGGGGATACGCAGTATTTT
>TRBV19|TRBJ1-1|few|.
CASSIGGRDTEAFF
TGTGCCAGTAGTATAGGGGGTAGAGACACTGAAGCTTTCTTT
>TRBV3-1|TRBJ2-1|.|.
CASSLGGLHEQFF
TGTGCCAGCAGCCTGGGGGGCCTCCATGAGCAGTTCTTC
>TRBV7-6|TRBJ2-3|.|TRBD2
CASSLGTSGVPDTDTQYF
TGTGCCAGCAGCCTCGGGACTAGCGGGGTGCCCGACACAGATACGCAGTATTTT
>TRBV20-1|TRBJ1-5|few|.
CSASKSRNSNQPQHF
TGCAGTGCTAGTAAATCCAGGAATAGCAATCAGCCCCAGCATTTT
>TRBV7-2|TRBJ2-1|.|TRBD2
CASRQGLAGSQFF
TGTGCCAGCAGACAAGGACTAGCGGGGTCCCAGTTCTTC
>TRBV20-1|TRBJ2-5|.|.
CSAPLQTGGWETQYF
TGCAGTGCCCCCCTGCAGACTGGAGGTTGGGAGACCCAGTACTTC
>TRBV27|TRBJ1-2|few|TRBD1
CASSFWTGRMMGGYTF
TGTGCCAGCAGTTTTTGGACAGGGAGGATGATGGGTGGCTACACCTTC
>TRBV7-9|TRBJ1-1|.|.
CASSDQGPTEAFF
TGTGCCAGCAGCGACCAGGGGCCCACTGAAGCTTTCTTT
>TRBV19|TRBJ1-5|.|.
CASSIHGNQPQHF
TGTGCCAGTAGTATTCACGGTAATCAGCCCCAGCATTTT
>TRBV20-1|TRBJ2-2|few|TRBD1
CSARQGANTGELFF
TGCAGTGCAAGACAGGGGGCAAACACCGGGGAGCTGTTTTTT
>TRBV7-2|TRBJ1-2|few|.
CASSLATYHPADGYTF
TGTGCCAGCAGCTTAGCCACATACCACCCGGCGGATGGCTACACCTTC
>TRBV7-9|TRBJ2-3|.|TRBD1
CASSLGQGTLADTQYF
TGTGCCAGCAGCTTAGGACAGGGGACTTTGGCAGATACGCAGTATTTT
>TRBV4-3|TRBJ1-2|.|.
CASSRTNLDRQYYGYTF
TGCGCCAGCAGTCGGACGAACCTGGACAGACAGTACTATGGCTACACCTTC
>TRBV5-1|TRBJ2-3|few|.
CASSFGIATDTQYF
TGCGCCAGCAGCTTTGGAATAGCGACAGATACGCAGTATTTT
>TRBV6-6|TRBJ1-4|.|.
CASSQLVEKLFF
TGTGCCAGCAGCCAATTGGTTGAAAAACTGTTTTTT
>TRBV7-7|TRBJ2-5|few|.
CASSLLGGQETQYF
TGTGCCAGCAGCTTATTGGGGGGCCAGGAGACCCAGTACTTC
>TRBV20-1|TRBJ2-5|few|TRBD2
CSAPRGGQETQYF
TGCAGTGCTCCTCGGGGGGGCCAAGAGACCCAGTACTTC
>TRBV20-1|TRBJ1-5|.|.
CSARALTNQPQHF
TGCAGTGCTAGAGCTCTGACAAATCAGCCCCAGCATTTT
>TRBV7-2|TRBJ2-1|many|TRBD1
CASSLDRGAYNEQFF
TGTGCCAGCAGCTTGGACAGGGGGGCCTACAATGAGCAGTTCTTC
>TRBV6-2/TRBV6-3|TRBJ1-1|few|.
CASSRGVGGTEAFF
TGTGCCAGCAGCCGGGGGGTTGGAGGCACTGAAGCTTTCTTT
>TRBV7-2|TRBJ1-2|.|TRBD1
CASSRPDRGNGYTF
TGTGCCAGCAGCCGCCCTGACAGGGGGAATGGCTACACCTTC
>TRBV6-2/TRBV6-3|TRBJ1-2|.|.
CASSRQVDWRNYGYTF
TGTGCCAGCAGTCGACAGGTCGATTGGCGTAACTATGGCTACACCTTC
>TRBV12-3/TRBV12-4|TRBJ2-5|.|.
CASSPGPIETQYF
TGTGCCAGCAGTCCCGGCCCTATCGAGACCCAGTACTTC
>TRBV24-1|TRBJ2-3|.|.
CATGNLGGDTDTQYF
TGTGCCACCGGGAACTTAGGGGGGGACACAGATACGCAGTATTTT
>TRBV11-2|TRBJ2-1|.|TRBD1
CASSLGVTGANEQFF
TGTGCCAGCAGCTTAGGCGTGACAGGGGCCAATGAGCAGTTCTTC
>TRBV12-3/TRBV12-4|TRBJ2-5|many|TRBD1
CASRDPYLRQGDQETQYF
TGTGCCAGCAGGGATCCCTACCTAAGACAGGGGGACCAAGAGACCCAGTACTTC
>TRBV10-2|TRBJ2-3|.|TRBD2
CASSEASGGRGTQYF
TGCGCCAGCAGTGAGGCTAGCGGGGGGCGGGGTACGCAGTATTTT
>TRBV7-6|TRBJ2-2|few|TRBD2
CASSPSGPNTGELFF
TGTGCCAGCAGCCCTAGCGGACCGAACACCGGGGAGCTGTTTTTT
>TRBV15|TRBJ1-2|.|.
CATSRDEWTASFNYGYTF
TGTGCCACCAGCAGAGATGAATGGACAGCTTCTTTTAACTATGGCTACACCTTC
>TRBV20-1|TRBJ2-6|.|.
CSARDRLAGANVLTF
TGCAGTGCTAGAGACAGGCTGGCTGGGGCCAACGTCCTGACTTTC
>TRBV20-1|TRBJ2-1|.|.
CSARANSEQFF
TGCAGTGCTAGAGCCAATAGTGAGCAGTTCTTC
>TRBV6-2/TRBV6-3|TRBJ2-7|.|.
CASSYGRVYEQYF
TGTGCCAGCAGTTACGGCAGAGTCTACGAGCAGTACTTC
>TRBV5-1|TRBJ2-2|.|TRBD1
CASSWGTGTGELFF
TGCGCCAGCAGCTGGGGGACAGGCACCGGGGAGCTGTTTTTT
>TRBV6-6|TRBJ2-1|few|TRBD1
CASSYAGQGDNEQFF
TGTGCCAGCAGTTACGCGGGACAGGGGGACAATGAGCAGTTCTTC
>TRBV24-1|TRBJ2-1|.|.
CATSDPAFSYNEQFF
TGTGCCACCAGTGATCCAGCTTTCTCCTACAATGAGCAGTTCTTC
>TRBV7-6|TRBJ1-1|few|.
CASSDRPGDEAFF
TGTGCCAGCAGCGATCGGCCGGGGGATGAAGCTTTCTTT
>TRBV12-3/TRBV12-4|TRBJ2-5|.|.
CASCPGHQETQYF
TGTGCCAGCTGTCCGGGACATCAAGAGACCCAGTACTTC
>TRBV2|TRBJ1-2|.|TRBD1
CAGHKGTVRGYTF
TGTGCCGGACATAAGGGGACAGTCCGGGGCTACACCTTC
>TRBV5-4|TRBJ2-3|many|.
CASSRATDTQYF
TGTGCCAGCAGCCGAGCGACAGATACGCAGTATTTT
>TRBV12-3/TRBV12-4|TRBJ1-1|few|.
CASLGEGVEAFF
TGTGCCAGTCTGGGTGAGGGGGTTGAAGCTTTCTTT
>TRBV7-6|TRBJ2-7|many|.
CASSPTGKAEQYF
TGTGCCAGCAGCCCAACAGGGAAGGCCGAGCAGTACTTC
>TRBV6-2/TRBV6-3|TRBJ1-5|.|TRBD1
CASSIRDRWNQPQHF
TGTGCCAGCAGTATCAGGGACAGGTGGAATCAGCCCCAGCATTTT
>TRBV11-2|TRBJ1-2|.|TRBD1
CASSFFSGGYGYTF
TGTGCCAGCAGCTTCTTTTCAGGGGGCTATGGCTACACCTTC